The 17 T cell receptor beta chains listed next were all sequenced from one sample in a study of response to subunit inactivated influenza vaccine. Each CDR3 protein gets one entry after TCRdb re-called the RT-PCR reads with MiXCR. This sample has fewer than 700,000 distinct CDR3 sequences, with over 10% found just once. The sequencing used PBMCs from blood, collected 45 days after vaccination. The receptors here all came from a man over 45 who received an inactivated influenza vaccine.

The V and J genes are TRBV4-2 and TRBJ2-6, with D unresolved. V dropped 1 base and J dropped 0 bases, with 25 bases sitting between them. Germline V gene lookup returns CDR1 LGHNA and CDR2 YNFKEQ. CDR3 length equals 22 residues. The CDR3 DNA follows: TGTGCCAGCAGCCAAGGGGTTCCTCTAGATCTCCTTGAACCCTCTGGGGCCAACGTCCTGACTTTC. The encoded protein is CASSQGVPLDLLEPSGANVLTF.

In its sample, this clonotype was seen many times. This chain's CDR3 is CASRRAGTSGHEQFF. CDR3 bases: TGTGCCAGCAGAAGAGCCGGGACTAGCGGCCATGAGCAGTTCTTC. This chain connects TRBV28 to TRBJ2-1; TRBD2 aligns across 11 bases. V was pared by 6 bases and J by 8 bases, with 9 bases of the junction left unmatched. CDR3 size: 15 residues. Germline V gene sequence: CDR1 MDHEN, CDR2 SYDVKM.

There are a few counts of this clonotype. The chain has TRBV28 and TRBJ2-7; maybe TRBD2 (6 bases). V lost 1 base and J 5 bases, leaving 12 bases between the germline ends. Germline CDR1 and CDR2: MDHEN and SYDVKM. The CDR3 has 14 residues. The CDR3 spells CASSLSGTSHEQYF. The CDR3 nucleotides read TGTGCCAGCAGTTTATCCGGGACTTCACACGAGCAGTACTTC.

This clonotype came up many times. The chain joins TRBV12-3 or TRBV12-4 to TRBJ2-1, with D unresolved. CDR3 length equals 13 residues. V was cut by 6 bases and J by 5 bases, with 11 bases left in between. CDR3 in DNA: TGTGCCAGCAGCCTCCCGCCTAACAATGAGCAGTTCTTC. Translation: CASSLPPNNEQFF.

DNA for the CDR3: TGTGCCACCAGCAGAACGGGAGAATATGGCTACACCTTC. The encoded protein is CATSRTGEYGYTF. The chain carries TRBV15 and TRBJ1-2; D is uncertain. This CDR3 has 13 residues. Trimming removed 2 bases at V and 5 bases at J, with 9 bases between. Germline CDR1 is LNHNV and CDR2 is YYDKDF (reference sequence).

A few counts support this clonotype. The rearrangement uses TRBV5-1 and TRBJ2-1; D might be TRBD2 (6 bases). V gave up 1 base and J gave up 4 bases, with 12 bases separating them. The CDR3 consists of 15 residues. The germline V gene encodes CDR1 SGHRS and CDR2 YFSETQ. CDR3 residues: CASSLTGEMYNEQFF. CDR3 nucleotide sequence: TGCGCCAGCAGCTTGACGGGAGAGATGTACAATGAGCAGTTCTTC. The variable domain in full, with the rest retrieved from reference TRBV5-1 and TRBJ2-1, is KAGVTQTPRYLIKTRGQQVTLSCSPISGHRSVSWYQQTPGQGLQFLFEYFSETQRNKGNFPGRFSGRQFSNSRSEMNVSTLELGDSALYLCASSLTGEMYNEQFFGPGTRLTVL.

The rearrangement uses TRBV15 and TRBJ2-2, with D unclear. V lost 1 base to trimming and J lost 4 bases, with 10 bases between them. CDR1 is LNHNV, CDR2 YYDKDF, per germline (reference sequence). The CDR3 is 15 residues long. CDR3 in DNA: TGTGCCACCAGCAGAGCAACGACGGGCACCGGGGAGCTGTTTTTT. This encodes CATSRATTGTGELFF.

The chain has TRBV14 and TRBJ2-7; the match to TRBD2 covers 9 bases. The CDR3 contains 14 residues. J was trimmed by 3 bases and V by 3 bases; bases with no gene match: 3. Germline assignment: CDR1 SGHDN and CDR2 FVKESK. The CDR3 sequence is CASSQASGNYEQYF. In DNA form, the CDR3 reads TGTGCCAGCAGCCAGGCTAGCGGGAACTACGAGCAGTACTTC.

This clonotype was detected a few times. The J gene is TRBJ2-1, the V gene TRBV3-1; 10 bases are shared with TRBD1. V was pared by 4 bases and J by 7 bases, with 10 bases of the junction left unmatched. Germline V lookup: CDR1 LGHDT, CDR2 YNNKEL (reference sequence). The CDR3 is 16 residues long. The CDR3 here is CASSRCRQGAANEQFF. In DNA form, the CDR3 reads TGTGCCAGCAGCCGATGCCGACAGGGGGCGGCGAATGAGCAGTTCTTC.

Ten or more counts support this clonotype. This chain connects TRBV29-1 to TRBJ2-2, with 7 bases matching TRBD1. Trimming removed 7 bases from V and 4 bases from J; junction bases left unmatched: 3. The length of the CDR3 is 12 residues. CDR1 and CDR2 (germline): SQVTM, ANQGSEA. The DNA for the CDR3 is TGCAGCGCCCACAGGGGCACCGGGGAGCTGTTTTTT. Its translation: CSAHRGTGELFF.

This clonotype has ten or more counts. The chain carries TRBV9 and TRBJ2-1, with D possibly being TRBD1 (6 bases). Germline CDR1 and CDR2: SGDLS and YYNGEE. Trimming removed 2 bases at V and 1 base at J, with 10 bases between. This CDR3 comprises 15 residues. The CDR3 nucleotides read TGTGCCAGCAGCGTCACAGGGTTGTCCTACAATGAGCAGTTCTTC. Amino acids: CASSVTGLSYNEQFF.

The table lists this clonotype with a few counts. The chain uses TRBV12-3 or TRBV12-4 and TRBJ1-2; D may be TRBD1 (6 bases). CDR3 length: 15 amino acids. The ends were cut back, 5 bases at V and 6 bases at J, with 19 bases in the middle. CDR3 region: CASSPLGGPRDGYTF. CDR3 in DNA: TGTGCCAGCAGTCCCCTTGGGGGCCCGAGGGATGGCTACACCTTC.

The rearrangement links TRBV6-2 or TRBV6-3 to TRBJ2-2; 8 bases are shared with TRBD1. The CDR3 runs 16 residues. The ends lost 10 bases at V and 4 bases at J; junction bases unmatched: 14. CDR1 is MNHEY, CDR2 SVGEGT, per germline. The CDR3 sequence: CATNGWAGGATGELFF. CDR3 in DNA: TGTGCCACCAACGGCTGGGCAGGGGGCGCCACCGGGGAGCTGTTTTTT.

This rearrangement joins TRBV11-2 to TRBJ2-1; D gene ambiguous. Germline assignment: CDR1 SGHAT and CDR2 FQNNGV. The length of the CDR3 is 12 residues. CDR3 sequence: CVSGVGYNEQFF. CDR3 nucleotide sequence: TGTGTGAGTGGGGTAGGTTACAATGAGCAGTTCTTC. Supplemented by reference TRBV11-2 and TRBJ2-1, the full variable domain reads EAGVAQSPRYKIIEKRQSVAFWCNPISGHATLYWYQQILGQGPKLLIQFQNNGVVDDSQLPKDRFSAERLKGVDSTLKIQPAKLEDSAVYLCVSGVGYNEQFFGPGTRLTVL.

This clonotype came up many times. V gene TRBV12-3 or TRBV12-4 combines with J gene TRBJ2-7; D remains unclear. V was trimmed by 3 bases and J by 4 bases, leaving 10 bases between them. The CDR3 spans 13 residues. In DNA, the CDR3 is TGTGCCAGCAGTTTTTCGATCCAGTACGAGCAGTACTTC. Translating it yields CASSFSIQYEQYF.

This clonotype showed up just a few times. The chain recombines TRBV20-1 with TRBJ2-1; TRBD2 might be the D (6 bases). Between the trimmed V and J ends, which lost 5 bases and 5 bases, there was a span of 19 bases. The CDR3 is 15 amino acids. CDR1 and CDR2 from the germline V gene are DFQATT and SNEGSKA (reference sequence). In DNA form, the CDR3 reads TGCAGTGCTGGATTCGCCGGGAGCTTCAACAATGAGCAGTTCTTC. Translated, it gives CSAGFAGSFNNEQFF.

This clonotype has just a few counts. This chain links TRBV20-1 with TRBJ1-5; TRBD1 is a possible D gene (6 bases). CDR3 length: 13 amino acids. V was trimmed by 5 bases and J by 7 bases, leaving 15 bases between them. In germline, CDR1 is DFQATT, CDR2 SNEGSKA (reference sequence). DNA for the CDR3: TGCAGTGCTGGGGCCAGGGGAGGGCAGCCCCAGCATTTT. Protein: CSAGARGGQPQHF.